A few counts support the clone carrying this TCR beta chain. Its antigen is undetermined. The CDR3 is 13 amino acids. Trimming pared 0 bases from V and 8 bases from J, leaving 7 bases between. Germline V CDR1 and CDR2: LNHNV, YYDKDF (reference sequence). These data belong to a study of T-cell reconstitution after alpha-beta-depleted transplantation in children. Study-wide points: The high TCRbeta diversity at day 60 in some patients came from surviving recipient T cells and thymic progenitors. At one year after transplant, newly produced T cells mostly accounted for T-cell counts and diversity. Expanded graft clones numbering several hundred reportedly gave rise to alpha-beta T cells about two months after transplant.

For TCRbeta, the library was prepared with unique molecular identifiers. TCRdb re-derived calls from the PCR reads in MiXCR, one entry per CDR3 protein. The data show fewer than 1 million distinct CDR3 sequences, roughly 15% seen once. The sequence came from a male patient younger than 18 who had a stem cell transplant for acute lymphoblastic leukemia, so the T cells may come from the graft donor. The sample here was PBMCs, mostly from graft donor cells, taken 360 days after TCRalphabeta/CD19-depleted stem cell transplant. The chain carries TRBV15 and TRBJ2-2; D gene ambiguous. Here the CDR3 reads CATSRDLNGELFF. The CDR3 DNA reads TGTGCCACCAGCAGAGATCTTAATGGGGAGCTGTTTTTT.